This entry features one T cell receptor beta chain sequence. The entry originates in a study of shared clonotypes between healthy human individuals. Original data processing: Owing to the provision of junction-only sequences devoid of quality scores by immunoSEQ, filtering differed. Profiling relied on immunoSEQ multiplex PCR, and the TCRdb table lists in-frame clones only, not all of them. The V and J calls and clone size were taken over from that table, and D and trimming were inferred from the DNA. Here the sample spans under 550,000 clones, almost 97% being singletons. This CDR3 contains 16 residues. The V gene end was trimmed by 4 bases and the J gene end by 4 bases; junction bases not matched to a gene: 8. Germline values: CDR1 MDHEN, CDR2 SYDVKM.

The receptor comes from a woman in her twenties or thirties in good health. Sequenced sample: naive CD4+ T cells sorted from blood. Subset: CD45RA+ positively selected. This chain uses TRBV28 with TRBJ1-3; 9 bases match TRBD1. Here the CDR3 DNA reads TGTGCCAGCAGTTCGATGGGACAGGGTCTAGGAAACACCATATATTTT. It encodes CASSSMGQGLGNTIYF. The whole variable domain, remainder taken from reference TRBV28 and TRBJ1-3, is DVKVTQSSRYLVKRTGEKVFLECVQDMDHENMFWYRQDPGLGLRLIYFSYDVKMKEKGDIPEGYSVSREKKERFSLILESASTNQTSMYLCASSSMGQGLGNTIYFGEGSWLTVV.